Shown below are 3 T cell receptor beta chains from a single sample sequenced in a study of T cell responses to AZD1222 COVID-19 vaccine. Measured with immunoSEQ multiplex PCR; TCRdb has only the in-frame clones, and not every one. Among 80,000 or so clones, around 85% were seen once, and the ten largest hold 10%. Sequencing used peripheral blood, obtained 28 days after the second AZD1222 dose. The source is an adult who received the AZD1222 COVID-19 vaccine.

The chain uses TRBV7-9 and TRBJ2-7; D uncertain. The germline V gene has CDR1 SEHNR and CDR2 FQNEAQ (reference sequence). The germline V and J ends were trimmed by 5 bases and 5 bases, with 16 bases remaining between them. The CDR3 spans 14 residues. CDR3 residues: CASSPTAVVNEQYF. CDR3 sequence (DNA): TGTGCCAGCAGCCCGACGGCGGTGGTCAACGAGCAGTACTTC.

The chain employs TRBV28 and TRBJ1-1; 7 nucleotides agree with TRBD1. The germline V gene has CDR1 MDHEN and CDR2 SYDVKM. Trimming at V came to 5 bases and at J to 5 bases, leaving 23 bases not matched to a gene. The CDR3 is 19 amino acids. CDR3: CASSVQRDRVLRAGTEAFF. The CDR3 nucleotides read TGTGCCAGCAGTGTACAAAGAGACAGGGTATTAAGGGCAGGTACTGAAGCTTTCTTT. The full variable domain, its missing parts supplied by reference TRBV28 and TRBJ1-1, is DVKVTQSSRYLVKRTGEKVFLECVQDMDHENMFWYRQDPGLGLRLIYFSYDVKMKEKGDIPEGYSVSREKKERFSLILESASTNQTSMYLCASSVQRDRVLRAGTEAFFGQGTRLTVV.

This clone came up once. The CDR3 spells CAWSVYGGASQYF. As DNA, the CDR3 is TGTGCCTGGAGTGTCTACGGGGGGGCATCACAGTATTTT. The chain recombines TRBV30 with TRBJ2-3; TRBD2 matches 8 bases. This CDR3 is built from 13 residues. V lost 0 bases, J lost 12 bases, and 8 bases stayed unmatched. Germline V CDR1 and CDR2: GTSNPN, SVGIG (reference sequence).